The 16 T cell receptor beta chains below come from one sample, sequenced in a study of CD8+ T cells in alopecia areata. TCR sequencing used cDNA made by reverse transcription of extracted RNA. Assay used: immunoSEQ multiplex PCR; TCRdb lists only in-frame clones, some missing. The sample yields about 200,000 clones, around 50% seen once. Sequenced sample: CD8+ T cells sorted from blood. The receptors derive from a human donor in good health.

The chain has TRBV7-8 and TRBJ1-5, with 11 nucleotides matching TRBD1. The CDR3 is 14 amino acids. Germline values: CDR1 SGHVS, CDR2 FQNEAQ. With 1 base clipped from V and 13 bases from J, the junction kept 6 bases outside the gene matches. As DNA, the CDR3 is TGTGCCAGCAGCTTAGAGCTCCGGGACAGGGGGCAGCATTTT. This codes for CASSLELRDRGQHF.

The chain's CDR3 is CASAGGRRDTEAFF. The CDR3 DNA reads TGCGCCAGTGCGGGGGGGCGCAGGGACACTGAAGCTTTCTTT. The gene calls are TRBV5-1 and TRBJ1-1; D perhaps matches TRBD1 (6 bases). Trimming removed 8 bases from V and 3 bases from J, with 17 bases in between. This CDR3 is 14 amino acids long. Germline CDR1 reads SGHRS; CDR2 reads YFSETQ.

The J gene is TRBJ2-7, the V gene TRBV4-1; TRBD2 might be the D (6 bases). The CDR3 contains 14 residues. Germline-derived CDR1 and CDR2 are MGHRA and YSYEKL. The V end lost 4 bases, the J end lost 2 bases, and 12 bases lay between the germline ends. The CDR3 nucleotides read TGCGCCAGCAGCCCTAGCGCTACAACCTACGAGCAGTACTTC. Its translation is CASSPSATTYEQYF.

This chain links TRBV7-6 with TRBJ1-6; TRBD1 is a possible D gene (5 bases). The V gene lost 5 bases and the J gene lost 7 bases, with 15 bases spanning the gap. The CDR3 extends over 15 amino acids. The V gene's germline CDR1 is SGHVS and CDR2 FNYEAQ. Here the CDR3 DNA reads TGTGCCAGCAGCAACTCTCGGGACTACAATTCACCCCTCCACTTT. Translated: CASSNSRDYNSPLHF.

The chain is built from TRBV9 and TRBJ2-1; 11 positions agree with TRBD2. Trimming removed 0 bases from V and 2 bases from J; junction bases left unmatched: 4. This CDR3 comprises 17 residues. Germline V lookup: CDR1 SGDLS, CDR2 YYNGEE. The CDR3 loop reads CASSVEQLAGAYNEQFF. CDR3 sequence (DNA): TGTGCCAGCAGCGTAGAGCAACTAGCGGGGGCCTACAATGAGCAGTTCTTC.

The V gene is TRBV14, the J gene TRBJ2-3; D unclear. The length of the CDR3 is 17 residues. Germline-derived CDR1 and CDR2 are SGHDN and FVKESK. Trimming took 4 bases from V and 6 from J, leaving 23 bases between them. The CDR3 DNA reads TGTGCCAGCAGCCCCCCCGCATTCCTAGGCCCAGGCGATACGCAGTATTTT. It specifies CASSPPAFLGPGDTQYF.

This chain joins TRBV2 and TRBJ2-7, with D maybe TRBD2 (5 bases). The germline V and J ends were trimmed by 4 bases and 6 bases, with 19 bases remaining between them. This CDR3 region has 15 residues. Germline lookup yields CDR1 SNHLY and CDR2 FYNNEI. The CDR3 DNA reads as TGTGCCAGCAGTGGCCCCGGGGTTCGAGGGCCCGAGCAGTACTTC. The encoded protein is CASSGPGVRGPEQYF.

The V call is TRBV5-1, the J call TRBJ2-7; D possibly corresponds to TRBD2 (5 bases). The V and J ends lost 9 bases and 0 bases respectively, with 16 bases between them. CDR1 and CDR2 (germline): SGHRS, YFSETQ. The CDR3 totals 14 residues. The CDR3, as DNA: TGCGCCACATCAGAGTGGGAGAGCTCCTACGAGCAGTACTTC. It codes for CATSEWESSYEQYF.

This chain connects TRBV5-1 to TRBJ2-2; D might be TRBD1 (6 bases). The CDR3 spans 13 residues. Germline CDR1 SGHRS, CDR2 YFSETQ. V was pared by 5 bases and J by 3 bases, with 8 bases between. The DNA of the CDR3 is TGCGCCAGCAGACAGGGTGACACCGGGGAGCTGTTTTTT. Its protein product is CASRQGDTGELFF. The whole variable domain, remainder taken from reference TRBV5-1 and TRBJ2-2, is KAGVTQTPRYLIKTRGQQVTLSCSPISGHRSVSWYQQTPGQGLQFLFEYFSETQRNKGNFPGRFSGRQFSNSRSEMNVSTLELGDSALYLCASRQGDTGELFFGEGSRLTVL.

This clone was seen only a few times. The CDR3 DNA sequence: TGCAGCGTTGGGCCGGAAGCAATTCTACAAGAGACCCAGTACTTC. Residues: CSVGPEAILQETQYF. The chain has TRBV29-1 and TRBJ2-5; unclear D gene. Trimming stripped 4 bases from V and 2 bases from J, with 17 bases between. The CDR3 covers 15 residues. Germline-derived CDR1 and CDR2 are SQVTM and ANQGSEA.

This chain connects TRBV27 to TRBJ2-3, with 7 bases matching TRBD2. Germline loops: CDR1 MNHEY, CDR2 SMNVEV (reference sequence). The V gene end was trimmed by 5 bases and the J gene end by 2 bases; junction bases not matched to a gene: 10. The CDR3 runs 16 residues. The CDR3 sequence: CASSANSGLFTDTQYF. For the CDR3, the DNA is TGTGCCAGCAGTGCGAATAGCGGGTTATTCACAGATACGCAGTATTTT.

This rearrangement joins TRBV9 to TRBJ1-2; D possibly corresponds to TRBD1 (6 bases). Between the trimmed V and J ends, which lost 0 bases and 7 bases, there was a span of 13 bases. The CDR3 has 14 residues. Germline V gene sequence: CDR1 SGDLS, CDR2 YYNGEE. For the CDR3, the DNA is TGTGCCAGCAGCGTAGCCGGGGGGCTGAGTGGCTACACCTTC. Amino acids: CASSVAGGLSGYTF.

The rearrangement links TRBV25-1 to TRBJ2-3; perhaps TRBD2 as D (5 bases). CDR3 length: 13 residues. The germline V gene encodes CDR1 MGHDK and CDR2 SYGVNS. The germline V and J ends were trimmed by 2 bases and 6 bases, with 9 bases remaining between them. The CDR3 reads CASSEVGSDTQYF. The CDR3 region has the DNA TGTGCCAGCAGTGAAGTAGGGAGCGATACGCAGTATTTT.

The gene calls are TRBV6-5 and TRBJ1-2, with D possibly TRBD1 on 5 matching bases. The CDR3 runs 13 residues. The V and J ends lost 5 bases and 3 bases respectively, with 10 bases between them. Germline values: CDR1 MNHEY, CDR2 SVGAGI. The CDR3: CASSPGTHYGYTF. The CDR3 nucleotides are TGTGCCAGCAGTCCCGGGACTCACTATGGCTACACCTTC.

The J gene is TRBJ1-2, the V gene TRBV5-1; no clear D gene. The CDR3 runs 13 residues. Trimming pared 6 bases from V and 0 bases from J, leaving 9 bases between. Germline V gene sequence: CDR1 SGHRS, CDR2 YFSETQ. CDR3 protein: CASILIANYGYTF. CDR3 nucleotides: TGCGCCAGCATCCTAATAGCTAACTATGGCTACACCTTC. Full variable domain (missing parts from reference TRBV5-1 and TRBJ1-2): KAGVTQTPRYLIKTRGQQVTLSCSPISGHRSVSWYQQTPGQGLQFLFEYFSETQRNKGNFPGRFSGRQFSNSRSEMNVSTLELGDSALYLCASILIANYGYTFGSGTRLTVV.

In this sample, this clone turned up a few times. The V gene is TRBV4-1, the J gene TRBJ1-1; unclear D gene. This CDR3 has 14 residues. Germline-derived CDR1 and CDR2 are MGHRA and YSYEKL. Trimming took 4 bases from V and 2 from J, leaving 11 bases between them. CDR3 protein: CASSRGPDNTEAFF. CDR3 coding DNA: TGCGCCAGCAGCCGAGGGCCTGATAACACTGAAGCTTTCTTT.